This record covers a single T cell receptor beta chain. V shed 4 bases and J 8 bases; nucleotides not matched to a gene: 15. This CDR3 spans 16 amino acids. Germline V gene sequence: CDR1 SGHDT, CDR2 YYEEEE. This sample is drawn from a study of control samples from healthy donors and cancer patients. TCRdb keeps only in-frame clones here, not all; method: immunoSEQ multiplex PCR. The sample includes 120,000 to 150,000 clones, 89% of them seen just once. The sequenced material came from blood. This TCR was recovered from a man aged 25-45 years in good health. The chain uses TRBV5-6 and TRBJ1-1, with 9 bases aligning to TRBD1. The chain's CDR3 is CASSRGQGLGLYEAFF. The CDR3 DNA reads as TGTGCCAGCAGCAGGGGACAGGGATTAGGTTTATACGAAGCTTTCTTT.